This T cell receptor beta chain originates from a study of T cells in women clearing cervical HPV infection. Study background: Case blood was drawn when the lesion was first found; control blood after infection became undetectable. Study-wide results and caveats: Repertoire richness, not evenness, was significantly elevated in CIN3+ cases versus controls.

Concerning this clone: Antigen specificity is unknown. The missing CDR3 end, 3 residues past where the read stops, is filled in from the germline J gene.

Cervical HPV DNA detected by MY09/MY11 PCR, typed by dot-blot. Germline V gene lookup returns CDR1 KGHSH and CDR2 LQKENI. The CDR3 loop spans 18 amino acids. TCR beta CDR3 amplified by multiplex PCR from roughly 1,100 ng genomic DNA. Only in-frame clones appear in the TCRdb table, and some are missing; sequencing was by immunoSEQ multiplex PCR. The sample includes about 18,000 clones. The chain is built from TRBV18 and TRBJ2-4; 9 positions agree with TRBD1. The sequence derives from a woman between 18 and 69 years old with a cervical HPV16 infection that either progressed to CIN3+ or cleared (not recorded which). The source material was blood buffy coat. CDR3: CASSLPGQGPNIVYGQYF. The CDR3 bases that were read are TGTGCCAGCTCCCTACCCGGACAGGGGCCGAACATAGTCTATGGT.